A single sample is the source of the 21 T cell receptor beta chains below, sequenced in a study of CD8+ T cells in alopecia areata. RNA, once extracted, was reverse transcribed into cDNA for use as the sequencing template. Data came from immunoSEQ multiplex PCR; TCRdb stores just in-frame clones and leaves some out. The sample comprises roughly 210,000 clones, less than 45% of which are singletons, and around 3% rests with the top ten. Sample treatment: oral pan-JAK inhibitor, 5-10 mg twice daily. This specimen was CD4+ T cells sorted from blood, taken at approximately week 36, from a patient treated with tofacitinib. The receptors were gathered from a human donor with alopecia areata.

The CDR3 loop is CSVKGTANTEAFF. The CDR3, as DNA: TGCAGCGTTAAAGGGACCGCGAACACTGAAGCTTTCTTT. The chain joins TRBV29-1 to TRBJ1-1; D might be TRBD1 (5 bases). Trimming removed 5 bases from V and 1 base from J, with 11 bases in between. The germline V gene encodes CDR1 SQVTM and CDR2 ANQGSEA. This CDR3 is 13 amino acids long.

The chain is built from TRBV6-5 and TRBJ2-6; a possible D gene is TRBD2 (5 bases). Germline lookup yields CDR1 MNHEY and CDR2 SVGAGI. The CDR3 totals 15 residues. V lost 7 bases and J 1 base, leaving 11 bases between the germline ends. CDR3 nucleotides: TGTGCCAGCAAGATATCGGGGTCTGGGGCCAACGTCCTGACTTTC. It specifies CASKISGSGANVLTF.

The chain joins TRBV4-3 to TRBJ2-6; D is ambiguous. This CDR3 region has 17 residues. CDR1 and CDR2 (germline): LGHNA, YSLEER. V shed 2 bases and J shed 0 bases, with 11 bases lying between them. The CDR3 reads CASSQSQFHSGANVLTF. The CDR3 DNA reads as TGCGCCAGCAGCCAATCGCAGTTCCACTCTGGGGCCAACGTCCTGACTTTC.

This clone was seen only a few times. The rearrangement uses TRBV27 and TRBJ1-2, with D perhaps matching TRBD1 (5 bases). V gave up 4 bases and J gave up 8 bases, with 14 bases separating them. Per germline, CDR1 MNHEY and CDR2 SMNVEV (reference sequence). This CDR3 has 13 residues. The CDR3: CASSSWDGGGYTF. The CDR3 DNA reads TGTGCCAGCAGTTCCTGGGACGGCGGCGGCTACACCTTC.

This clone was counted between two and nine times. V and J are TRBV7-3 and TRBJ2-2; D not resolved. This CDR3 contains 14 residues. Per germline, CDR1 SGHTA and CDR2 FQGTGA. The V gene lost 3 bases and the J gene lost 0 bases, with 5 bases spanning the gap. The CDR3 sequence: CASSFQPNTGELFF. DNA of the CDR3: TGTGCCAGCAGCTTCCAACCGAACACCGGGGAGCTGTTTTTT.

This clone was detected only a few times. The gene calls are TRBV6-5 and TRBJ1-2; perhaps TRBD1 as D (5 bases). This CDR3 is 15 amino acids long. The germline CDR1 and CDR2 sequences are MNHEY and SVGAGI. Trimming removed 2 bases from V and 4 bases from J, with 14 bases in between. CDR3: CASSYRGSGSYGYTF. CDR3 bases: TGTGCCAGCAGTTACCGGGGGAGCGGGTCCTATGGCTACACCTTC.

There are a few counts of this clone. V gene TRBV29-1 combines with J gene TRBJ1-2; no firm D call. CDR3 length: 11 residues. Looked up from germline, CDR1 is SQVTM and CDR2 is ANQGSEA. The germline V and J ends were trimmed by 5 bases and 4 bases, with 8 bases remaining between them. This CDR3 is CSVRLAYGYTF. For the CDR3, the DNA is TGCAGCGTTCGATTGGCCTATGGCTACACCTTC. The full variable domain, its missing parts supplied by reference TRBV29-1 and TRBJ1-2, is SAVISQKPSRDICQRGTSLTIQCQVDSQVTMMFWYRQQPGQSLTLIATANQGSEATYESGFVIDKFPISRPNLTFSTLTVSNMSPEDSSIYLCSVRLAYGYTFGSGTRLTVV.

Regarding this clone: Other DNA sequences in the same sample also yield this CDR3. The chain is built from TRBV29-1 and TRBJ1-1; D ambiguous. This CDR3 is built from 10 residues. Germline lookup yields CDR1 SQVTM and CDR2 ANQGSEA. V lost 6 bases and J lost 1, with 3 bases in between. The CDR3 DNA is TGCAGCGTCCAGAACACTGAAGCTTTCTTT. This sequence encodes CSVQNTEAFF.

The chain combines TRBV15 with TRBJ1-1; D possibly corresponds to TRBD1 (5 bases). Germline V CDR1 and CDR2: LNHNV, YYDKDF (reference sequence). V was shortened by 1 base and J by 1 base, with 13 bases between the two germline ends. CDR3 length equals 16 residues. Here the CDR3 DNA reads TGTGCCACCAGCAGAGTGCGGGAGGGACCGAACACTGAAGCTTTCTTT. Protein product: CATSRVREGPNTEAFF.

J is TRBJ1-2 and V is TRBV18, with D possibly TRBD1 on 5 matching bases. Trimming took 3 bases from V and 6 from J, leaving 11 bases between them. The length of the CDR3 is 13 residues. CDR1 is KGHSH and CDR2 is LQKENI in the germline V gene. The CDR3, as DNA: TGTGCCAGCTCACCTCAGGGATTCCATGGCTACACCTTC. Residues: CASSPQGFHGYTF.

This rearrangement joins TRBV5-1 to TRBJ2-3; TRBD2 might be the D (6 bases). The V gene's germline CDR1 is SGHRS and CDR2 YFSETQ. Trimming left V 1 base short and J 5 bases short, with 14 bases between. CDR3 length equals 15 residues. The CDR3 DNA reads as TGCGCCAGCAGCTTGACTGTCGGGAGCCAAGATACGCAGTATTTT. This sequence encodes CASSLTVGSQDTQYF.

The genes are TRBV6-5 and TRBJ1-1, with no clear D. There are 14 residues in the CDR3. Germline CDR1 is MNHEY and CDR2 is SVGAGI. The V and J ends lost 6 bases and 1 base respectively, with 12 bases between them. The CDR3 reads CASSRSAGNTEAFF. The CDR3, as DNA: TGTGCCAGCAGCCGGAGCGCGGGGAACACTGAAGCTTTCTTT.

J is TRBJ1-1 and V is TRBV6-5; TRBD1 aligns across 8 bases. Trimming cost V 7 bases and J 1 base; bases outside gene matches: 8. CDR3 length: 15 residues. Germline CDR1 and CDR2: MNHEY and SVGAGI. The CDR3 reads CASNRGRGENTEAFF. CDR3 sequence (DNA): TGTGCCAGCAACAGGGGGAGGGGAGAGAACACTGAAGCTTTCTTT.

This clone was observed a handful of times. The gene calls are TRBV6-5 and TRBJ1-5; tentative D call: TRBD1 (5 bases). The CDR3 totals 15 residues. Germline values: CDR1 MNHEY, CDR2 SVGAGI. The V end was cut by 2 bases, the J end by 6 bases, with 14 bases between. The chain's CDR3 is CASSYNSGGGQPQHF. For the CDR3, the DNA is TGTGCCAGCAGTTACAATTCTGGGGGGGGTCAGCCCCAGCATTTT.

The chain uses TRBV27 and TRBJ2-1; D is unresolved. The germline V gene has CDR1 MNHEY and CDR2 SMNVEV (reference sequence). The V end lost 8 bases, the J end lost 3 bases, and 5 bases lay between the germline ends. The CDR3 contains 11 residues. DNA of the CDR3: TGTGCCAGCTCAAACTACAATGAGCAGTTCTTC. Protein: CASSNYNEQFF.

This clone has just a few counts. This chain links TRBV7-2 with TRBJ2-3, with D hard to call. The CDR3 runs to 13 residues. CDR1 and CDR2 from the germline V gene are SGHTA and FQGNSA. V lost 4 bases to trimming and J lost 2 bases, with 7 bases between them. In DNA form, the CDR3 reads TGTGCCAGCAGCTCCTCAGCCACAGATACGCAGTATTTT. Translating gives CASSSSATDTQYF.

This clone was seen more than once but under ten times. This sequence joins TRBV10-3 and TRBJ2-2, with 14 bases aligning to TRBD2. J lost 6 bases, V lost 6 bases, and 0 bases had no gene match. CDR1 ENHRY and CDR2 SYGVKD come from the germline V gene. The CDR3 has 14 residues. DNA of the CDR3: TGTGCCATCAGGGGACTAGCGGGAGCCGGGGAGCTGTTTTTT. Its translation: CAIRGLAGAGELFF.

This clone occurred once. The V and J genes are TRBV2 and TRBJ1-2, with D possibly TRBD1 on 5 matching bases. The germline V gene encodes CDR1 SNHLY and CDR2 FYNNEI. Trimming shortened V by 7 bases and J by 7 bases, and 13 bases separated the two germline ends. The CDR3 is made up of 12 amino acids. The CDR3 loop reads CASKEGSGGYTF. The CDR3 nucleotides read TGTGCCAGCAAAGAGGGGAGTGGTGGCTACACCTTC.

As regards this clone: Other DNA sequences in this specimen translate into the identical CDR3. The chain joins TRBV4-3 to TRBJ1-1; TRBD1 agrees at 9 bases. Per germline, CDR1 LGHNA and CDR2 YSLEER. The ends lost 1 base at V and 6 bases at J; junction bases unmatched: 3. This CDR3 is built from 14 residues. The CDR3 reads CASSQAGTGSEAFF. CDR3 DNA: TGCGCCAGCAGCCAAGCCGGGACAGGGTCTGAAGCTTTCTTT.

This chain connects TRBV30 to TRBJ1-2, with 7 bases identical to TRBD1. Trimming removed 5 bases from V and 6 bases from J; junction bases left unmatched: 9. Germline V CDR1 and CDR2: GTSNPN, SVGIG (reference sequence). This CDR3 contains 13 residues. As DNA, the CDR3 is TGTGCCTGGCGGACAGGCGGCGGAAATGGCTACACCTTC. Translating gives CAWRTGGGNGYTF.

In the case of this clone: Other nucleotide sequences from this sample produce the same CDR3. This chain uses TRBV4-2 with TRBJ2-2, with D unresolved. The V and J ends lost 1 base and 0 bases respectively, with 6 bases between them. Germline V gene data show CDR1 as LGHNA and CDR2 as YNFKEQ. This CDR3 region has 15 residues. The CDR3 reads CASSQVSPNTGELFF. Written as DNA, the CDR3 is TGTGCCAGCAGCCAAGTCAGCCCGAACACCGGGGAGCTGTTTTTT.